The 32 T cell receptor beta chains below all came from one sample that was sequenced in a study of Ad26.COV2.S vaccination and SARS-CoV-2 variants. Sample treatment: some 20 received Ad26.COV2.S at low or high dose, single or two shots; roughly 5 received placebo; per-sample allocation not given. Collection of the samples took place on day 63 after the first injection of vaccine or placebo. Profiled with immunoSEQ multiplex PCR; TCRdb holds only in-frame clones, not every one. Seen here are 300,000 to 400,000 clones, 80% to 90% observed once, and the top ten hold around 3.7%. Sequenced material: peripheral blood, taken in a trial of Ad26.COV2.S vaccine versus placebo. The receptors were sampled from a person aged 18 to 65 who received the Ad26.COV2.S COVID-19 vaccine or a placebo.

This rearrangement joins TRBV4-1 to TRBJ2-2; D ambiguous. The V gene lost 2 bases and the J gene lost 7 bases, with 2 bases spanning the gap. Germline lookup yields CDR1 MGHRA and CDR2 YSYEKL. There are 11 residues in the CDR3. The CDR3 DNA follows: TGCGCCAGCAGCCAAATCGGGGAGCTGTTTTTT. It is translated as CASSQIGELFF.

The rearrangement links TRBV5-8 to TRBJ1-1, with a possible D match to TRBD1 (5 bases). Between the trimmed V and J ends, which lost 6 bases and 2 bases, there was a span of 20 bases. The CDR3 extends over 16 amino acids. Germline assignment: CDR1 SGHTS and CDR2 YDEGEE. This CDR3 reads CASIFSSGTFNTEAFF. CDR3 coding DNA: TGTGCCAGCATTTTTAGCTCCGGGACTTTCAACACTGAAGCTTTCTTT. Variable domain in full (rest from reference TRBV5-8 and TRBJ1-1): EAGVTQSPTHLIKTRGQQATLRCSPISGHTSVYWYQQALGLGLQFLLWYDEGEERNRGNFPPRFSGRQFPNYSSELNVNALELEDSALYLCASIFSSGTFNTEAFFGQGTRLTVV.

The chain is built from TRBV6-5 and TRBJ1-1; the D is unclear. V was pared by 6 bases and J by 1 base, with 12 bases between. The CDR3 has 14 residues. Looked up from germline, CDR1 is MNHEY and CDR2 is SVGAGI. The CDR3 region is CASSRGQSNTEAFF. DNA of the CDR3: TGTGCCAGCAGCCGCGGCCAGTCGAACACTGAAGCTTTCTTT.

This chain connects TRBV6-4 to TRBJ1-2; no reliable D call. Per the germline V gene, CDR1 is MRHNA and CDR2 is SNTAGT. V lost 2 bases and J lost 1, with 11 bases in between. The CDR3 is made up of 15 amino acids. The CDR3 coding sequence is TGTGCCAGCAGTGACGGCGTGGGAGATAACTATGGCTACACCTTC. Translation: CASSDGVGDNYGYTF.

The chain has TRBV10-3 and TRBJ1-2; TRBD1 matches at 7 bases. CDR1 is ENHRY and CDR2 is SYGVKD in the germline V gene. Trimming removed 7 bases from V and 2 bases from J; junction bases left unmatched: 7. The CDR3 contains 14 residues. The CDR3 loop is CAIKEGAQNYGYTF. DNA for the CDR3: TGTGCCATCAAGGAGGGGGCTCAAAACTATGGCTACACCTTC.

The CDR3 bases are TGTGCCAGCAGTGAAGGGCTTTGGGGGACTACGGGGACCCAGTACTTC. Its translation is CASSEGLWGTTGTQYF. The chain is built from TRBV2 and TRBJ2-5, with 7 nucleotides matching TRBD2. The CDR3 extends over 16 amino acids. With 1 base clipped from V and 7 bases from J, the junction kept 12 bases outside the gene matches. Per the germline V gene, CDR1 is SNHLY and CDR2 is FYNNEI.

The genes are TRBV5-1 and TRBJ1-2; D is uncertain. The CDR3 spans 13 residues. Trimming stripped 4 bases from V and 8 bases from J, with 15 bases between. Germline V gene sequence: CDR1 SGHRS, CDR2 YFSETQ. The CDR3 DNA sequence: TGCGCCAGCAGCCGGGTTGCGGGGTCCGGCTACACCTTC. This translates into CASSRVAGSGYTF. Filled out from reference TRBV5-1 and TRBJ1-2, the complete variable domain reads KAGVTQTPRYLIKTRGQQVTLSCSPISGHRSVSWYQQTPGQGLQFLFEYFSETQRNKGNFPGRFSGRQFSNSRSEMNVSTLELGDSALYLCASSRVAGSGYTFGSGTRLTVV.

The table lists this clone with a count of one. The chain is built from TRBV19 and TRBJ1-2; 7 nucleotides line up with TRBD1. This CDR3 is 13 amino acids long. CDR1 and CDR2 (germline): LNHDA, SQIVND (reference sequence). Trimming removed 7 bases from V and 2 bases from J; junction bases left unmatched: 4. The CDR3 here is CASTRGANYGYTF. Here the CDR3 DNA reads TGTGCCAGTACCAGGGGGGCAAACTATGGCTACACCTTC.

On this clone: The same CDR3 is also encoded by other DNA sequences in this sample. The chain uses TRBV5-5 and TRBJ2-2, with D perhaps matching TRBD2 (5 bases). The length of the CDR3 is 15 residues. The V end lost 0 bases, the J end lost 1 base, and 7 bases lay between the germline ends. Germline V gives CDR1 SGHKS, CDR2 YYEKEE (reference sequence). The CDR3 DNA reads TGTGCCAGCAGCTTGGGCCGGGGGAACACCGGGGAGCTGTTTTTT. Its translation is CASSLGRGNTGELFF.

Only one count was recorded for this clone. The chain combines TRBV10-1 with TRBJ2-3; the D is unclear. The CDR3 sequence is 12 residues long. V was clipped by 0 bases and J by 7 bases, with 5 bases between them. Germline V lookup: CDR1 WNHNN, CDR2 SYGVQD (reference sequence). CDR3 sequence (DNA): TGCGCCAGCAGTGAGTCGTCTTATACGCAGTATTTT. The encoded protein is CASSESSYTQYF.

This clone has at least ten counts. Other DNA sequences in this specimen translate into the identical CDR3. This chain links TRBV27 with TRBJ1-1; 7 bases line up with TRBD1. The V segment lost 7 bases and the J segment 1 base; nucleotides outside the gene matches: 6. This CDR3 has 14 residues. The germline CDR1 and CDR2 sequences are MNHEY and SMNVEV (reference sequence). The chain's CDR3 is CASNRQGPNTEAFF. CDR3 nucleotides: TGTGCCAGCAATAGACAGGGCCCGAACACTGAAGCTTTCTTT.

CDR3 sequence reads: CASSSEYSGNTIYF. CDR3 coding DNA: TGTGCCAGCAGCTCCGAGTACTCTGGAAACACCATATATTTT. This chain joins TRBV13 and TRBJ1-3; D call uncertain. The CDR3 sequence is 14 residues long. Per the germline V gene, CDR1 is PRHDT and CDR2 is FYEKMQ (reference sequence). The germline V and J ends were trimmed by 4 bases and 0 bases, with 7 bases remaining between them.

The chain carries TRBV4-1 and TRBJ2-7; D perhaps matches TRBD1 (5 bases). Trimming shortened V by 4 bases and J by 6 bases, and 13 bases separated the two germline ends. Germline CDR1 reads MGHRA; CDR2 reads YSYEKL. CDR3 length equals 13 residues. The CDR3 DNA reads as TGCGCCAGCAGCCCGCAGGGTGAGCGCGAGCAGTACTTC. This encodes CASSPQGEREQYF.

This rearrangement joins TRBV4-1 to TRBJ2-3; TRBD1 matches 12 bases. Germline V gives CDR1 MGHRA, CDR2 YSYEKL. Losses at the gene ends were 4 bases for V and 1 base for J; bases not matched to a gene: 3. The CDR3 is 16 residues long. This CDR3 reads CASSLGTGGRTDTQYF. CDR3 in DNA: TGCGCCAGCAGCCTGGGGACAGGGGGCCGCACAGATACGCAGTATTTT.

The chain couples TRBV29-1 to TRBJ1-4; perhaps TRBD1 as D (6 bases). Trimming shortened V by 7 bases and J by 7 bases, and 19 bases separated the two germline ends. Germline V gene lookup returns CDR1 SQVTM and CDR2 ANQGSEA. This CDR3 comprises 14 residues. The CDR3 region has the DNA TGCAGCGCCCAAGGTGGAGGGGGTAGTGAAAAACTGTTTTTT. It codes for CSAQGGGGSEKLFF.

The rearrangement joins TRBV5-6 to TRBJ1-2; no firm D call. The CDR3 loop spans 14 amino acids. V lost 3 bases, J lost 6 bases, and 15 bases lay in between. Germline V gives CDR1 SGHDT, CDR2 YYEEEE. The CDR3 here is CASSSISRSHGYTF. The CDR3 DNA is TGTGCCAGCAGCTCGATCTCTAGGTCCCATGGCTACACCTTC.

CDR3: CASSLDSNYGYTF. The CDR3 coding sequence is TGTGCCAGCAGTCTTGACAGTAACTATGGCTACACCTTC. The chain joins TRBV2 to TRBJ1-2; weak D call: TRBD1 (5 bases). Trimming removed 5 bases from V and 1 base from J, with 8 bases in between. The CDR3 runs 13 residues. CDR1 and CDR2 from the germline V gene are SNHLY and FYNNEI. Supplemented by reference TRBV2 and TRBJ1-2, the full variable domain reads EPEVTQTPSHQVTQMGQEVILRCVPISNHLYFYWYRQILGQKVEFLVSFYNNEISEKSEIFDDQFSVERPDGSNFTLKIRSTKLEDSAMYFCASSLDSNYGYTFGSGTRLTVV.

This clone has only a few counts. The chain carries TRBV2 and TRBJ1-3; no definite D call. Germline V gene sequence: CDR1 SNHLY, CDR2 FYNNEI. The V gene lost 4 bases and the J gene lost 2 bases, with 9 bases spanning the gap. The CDR3 has 14 residues. The CDR3: CASSASIPGNTIYF. Here the CDR3 DNA reads TGTGCCAGCAGTGCATCCATTCCTGGAAACACCATATATTTT.

The CDR3 DNA is TGTGCCAGCAGCTCCTCGGGACAGGGTAATTCACCCCTCCACTTT. It translates to CASSSSGQGNSPLHF. The chain recombines TRBV11-2 with TRBJ1-6; 9 bases are a match to TRBD1. With V trimmed by 4 bases and J by 6 bases, 4 bases remained unmatched. The germline CDR1 and CDR2 sequences are SGHAT and FQNNGV. The length of the CDR3 is 15 residues.

This chain uses TRBV7-2 with TRBJ1-5; D unresolved. Trimming cost V 1 base and J 14 bases, with 15 bases left between them. The length of the CDR3 is 13 residues. Germline lookup yields CDR1 SGHTA and CDR2 FQGNSA. The CDR3 bases are TGTGCCAGCAGCTTAGAGGCCACGACCGGTAAGCATTTT. Its protein is CASSLEATTGKHF.

V gene TRBV10-3 combines with J gene TRBJ1-4; D call uncertain. The germline V gene encodes CDR1 ENHRY and CDR2 SYGVKD. Trimming left V 2 bases short and J 8 bases short, with 3 bases between. The CDR3 runs to 11 residues. CDR3 protein: CAISEGEKLFF. Here the CDR3 DNA reads TGTGCCATCAGTGAGGGGGAAAAACTGTTTTTT.

This clone was seen only once. The chain combines TRBV19 with TRBJ2-1; perhaps D is TRBD1 or TRBD2 (7 bases each). The V gene's germline CDR1 is LNHDA and CDR2 SQIVND (reference sequence). The V end lost 0 bases, the J end lost 3 bases, and 15 bases lay between the germline ends. There are 17 residues in the CDR3. The CDR3: CASSIDSGRGGYNEQFF. CDR3 in DNA: TGTGCCAGTAGTATAGATTCGGGCAGGGGGGGCTACAATGAGCAGTTCTTC.

The chain employs TRBV19 and TRBJ1-1; TRBD1 aligns across 7 bases. Germline loops: CDR1 LNHDA, CDR2 SQIVND (reference sequence). The J segment lost 3 bases and the V segment lost 5 bases, leaving 3 bases of the junction unmatched. The CDR3 extends over 13 amino acids. The CDR3 loop reads CASSRDSYTEAFF. The CDR3 nucleotides read TGTGCCAGTAGTCGGGACAGCTACACTGAAGCTTTCTTT.

This clone has just one count. The rearrangement links TRBV19 to TRBJ2-5, with a possible D match to TRBD2 (6 bases). CDR3 length: 15 amino acids. CDR1 LNHDA and CDR2 SQIVND come from the germline V gene (reference sequence). Trimming stripped 3 bases from V and 5 bases from J, with 16 bases between. The CDR3 coding sequence is TGTGCCAGTAGTATTGTGGTGCGGGGCGACGAGACCCAGTACTTC. Its protein is CASSIVVRGDETQYF.

The chain carries TRBV6-5 and TRBJ1-2; possibly TRBD1 for D (6 bases). The V gene's germline CDR1 is MNHEY and CDR2 SVGAGI. V lost 5 bases and J lost 4, with 11 bases in between. The CDR3 has 13 residues. CDR3 nucleotides: TGTGCCAGCAGTCCGCCAGGGGTCTATGGCTACACCTTC. The encoded protein is CASSPPGVYGYTF.

The chain employs TRBV3-1 (or the pseudogene TRBV3-2) and TRBJ2-2; D gene uncertain. The CDR3 has 15 residues. Germline V gene lookup returns CDR1 LGHDT and CDR2 YNNKEL (reference sequence). Deletions cut 1 base from V and 4 bases from J, with 10 bases between. The CDR3 DNA follows: TGTGCCAGCAGCCAAGGGGCCTGGGGCACCGGGGAGCTGTTTTTT. Its translation: CASSQGAWGTGELFF.

This clone appeared a single time. CDR3 bases: TGTGCCAGCAGCCAAGAAGTCCAGCGCCTTTCCTACGAGCAGTACTTC. Protein product: CASSQEVQRLSYEQYF. This chain connects TRBV4-2 to TRBJ2-7, with D unclear. The germline V and J ends were trimmed by 0 bases and 1 base, with 13 bases remaining between them. Looked up from germline, CDR1 is LGHNA and CDR2 is YNFKEQ. The CDR3 spans 16 residues.

The chain recombines TRBV5-6 with TRBJ2-4; the D call may be TRBD1 or TRBD2 (5 bases each). The V end lost 4 bases, the J end lost 3 bases, and 14 bases lay between the germline ends. The CDR3 runs 15 residues. Germline CDR1 and CDR2: SGHDT and YYEEEE. The CDR3 DNA is TGTGCCAGCAGCCCCCCGGCTGGGGGCAAAAACATTCAGTACTTC. Protein product: CASSPPAGGKNIQYF.

J is TRBJ1-4 and V is TRBV4-1; D is uncertain. Germline V lookup: CDR1 MGHRA, CDR2 YSYEKL. V lost 0 bases and J 7 bases, leaving 18 bases between the germline ends. CDR3 length: 17 amino acids. The CDR3: CASSQEPIGSGGEKLFF. CDR3 in DNA: TGCGCCAGCAGCCAAGAGCCTATTGGGTCGGGAGGTGAAAAACTGTTTTTT.

The V gene is TRBV5-6, the J gene TRBJ1-2; TRBD1 aligns across 7 bases. The J segment lost 6 bases and the V segment lost 3 bases, leaving 5 bases of the junction unmatched. The CDR3 covers 13 residues. In germline, CDR1 is SGHDT, CDR2 YYEEEE. The CDR3 DNA sequence: TGTGCCAGCAGCTCATCAGGGGGTCATGGCTACACCTTC. It codes for CASSSSGGHGYTF.

This clone was seen only a few times. J is TRBJ1-1 and V is TRBV12-3 or TRBV12-4; a weak D match, TRBD1 (5 bases). There are 13 residues in the CDR3. Trimming left V 7 bases short and J 1 base short, with 10 bases between. The CDR3, as DNA: TGTGCCAGCACCTGGGACCCGAACACTGAAGCTTTCTTT. Translation gives CASTWDPNTEAFF.

The gene calls are TRBV7-9 and TRBJ1-2; TRBD1 aligns across 8 bases. This CDR3 has 18 amino acids. Germline V lookup: CDR1 SEHNR, CDR2 FQNEAQ (reference sequence). The trim removed 1 base at V and 8 bases at J, leaving 18 bases unmatched. The CDR3 DNA reads TGTGCCAGCAGCTTAGGCCCCTCCTGGACAGGGACAAGAGAAGGCTACACCTTC. Translating it yields CASSLGPSWTGTREGYTF.